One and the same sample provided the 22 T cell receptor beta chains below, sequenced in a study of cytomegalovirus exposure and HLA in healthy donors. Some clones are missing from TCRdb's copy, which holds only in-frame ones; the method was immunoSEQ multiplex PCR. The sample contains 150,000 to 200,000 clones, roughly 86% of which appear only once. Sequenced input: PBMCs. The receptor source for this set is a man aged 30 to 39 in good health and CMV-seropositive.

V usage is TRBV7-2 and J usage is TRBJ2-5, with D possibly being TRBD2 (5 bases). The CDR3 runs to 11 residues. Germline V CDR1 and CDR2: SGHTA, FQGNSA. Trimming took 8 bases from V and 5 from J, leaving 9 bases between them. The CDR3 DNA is TGTGCCAGCGGAGGAGACGAGACCCAGTACTTC. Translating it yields CASGGDETQYF.

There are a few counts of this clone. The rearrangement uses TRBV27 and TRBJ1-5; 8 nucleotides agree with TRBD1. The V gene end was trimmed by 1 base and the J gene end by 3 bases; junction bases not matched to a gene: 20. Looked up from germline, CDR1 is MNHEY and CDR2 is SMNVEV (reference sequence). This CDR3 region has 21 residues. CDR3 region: CASSLFPVPLGGTGNNQPQHF. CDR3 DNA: TGTGCCAGCAGTTTATTTCCGGTCCCCCTGGGAGGGACAGGAAACAATCAGCCCCAGCATTTT.

CDR3 DNA sequence: TGTGCCAGCAGGAGATATGGGGGTCGGACCGGGGAGCTGTTTTTT. Encoded protein: CASRRYGGRTGELFF. This chain uses TRBV2 with TRBJ2-2, with D perhaps assigned TRBD1 or TRBD2 (5 bases each). Deletions cut 6 bases from V and 5 bases from J, with 16 bases between. Germline values: CDR1 SNHLY, CDR2 FYNNEI. This CDR3 spans 15 amino acids.

The CDR3 nucleotides are TGTGCCAGCAGTACAGGGACGGTTCAAGAGACCCAGTACTTC. It specifies CASSTGTVQETQYF. The chain employs TRBV5-4 and TRBJ2-5; D may be TRBD1 (6 bases). Trimming pared 5 bases from V and 2 bases from J, leaving 13 bases between. In germline, CDR1 is SGHNT, CDR2 YYREEE (reference sequence). This CDR3 region has 14 residues.

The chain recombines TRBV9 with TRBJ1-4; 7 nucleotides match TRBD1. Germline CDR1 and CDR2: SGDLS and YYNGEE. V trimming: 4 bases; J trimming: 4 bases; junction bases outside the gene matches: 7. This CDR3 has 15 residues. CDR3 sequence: CASSFTGDYNEKLFF. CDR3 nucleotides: TGTGCCAGCAGCTTTACAGGGGACTATAATGAAAAACTGTTTTTT.

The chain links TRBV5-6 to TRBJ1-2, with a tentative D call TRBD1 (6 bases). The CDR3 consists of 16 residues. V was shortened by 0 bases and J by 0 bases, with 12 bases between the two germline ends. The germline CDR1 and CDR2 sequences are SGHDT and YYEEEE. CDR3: CASSLGGGPANYGYTF. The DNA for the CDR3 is TGTGCCAGCAGCTTGGGAGGGGGTCCGGCTAACTATGGCTACACCTTC.

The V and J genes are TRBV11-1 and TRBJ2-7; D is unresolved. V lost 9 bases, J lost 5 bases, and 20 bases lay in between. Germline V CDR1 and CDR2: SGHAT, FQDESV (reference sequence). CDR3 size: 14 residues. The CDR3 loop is CASSPNRLLDEQYF. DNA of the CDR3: TGTGCCAGTTCCCCTAACCGCCTTTTGGACGAGCAGTACTTC.

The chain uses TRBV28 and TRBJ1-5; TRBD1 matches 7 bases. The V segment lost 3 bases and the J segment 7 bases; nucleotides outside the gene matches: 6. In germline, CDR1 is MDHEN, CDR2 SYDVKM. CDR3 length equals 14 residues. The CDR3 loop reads CASSFDRVRQPQHF. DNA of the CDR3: TGTGCCAGCAGTTTCGACAGGGTAAGGCAGCCCCAGCATTTT.

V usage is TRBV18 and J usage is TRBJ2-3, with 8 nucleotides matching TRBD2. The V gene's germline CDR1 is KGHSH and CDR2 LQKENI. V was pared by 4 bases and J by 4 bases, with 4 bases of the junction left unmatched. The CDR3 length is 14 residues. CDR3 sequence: CASSRSGSADTQYF. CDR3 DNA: TGTGCCAGCTCACGCAGCGGGAGTGCAGATACGCAGTATTTT.

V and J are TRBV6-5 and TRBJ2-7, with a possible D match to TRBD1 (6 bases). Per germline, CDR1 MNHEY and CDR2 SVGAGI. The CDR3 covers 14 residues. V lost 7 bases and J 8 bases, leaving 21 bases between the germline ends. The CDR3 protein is CASMSRQEITKQYF. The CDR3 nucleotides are TGTGCCAGCATGTCTCGACAGGAGATCACGAAGCAGTACTTC.

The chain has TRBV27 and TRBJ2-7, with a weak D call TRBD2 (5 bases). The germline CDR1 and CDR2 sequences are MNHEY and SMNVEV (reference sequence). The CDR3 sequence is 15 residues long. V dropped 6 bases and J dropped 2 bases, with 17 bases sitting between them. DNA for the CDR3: TGTGCCAGCAGCCCAGTAATAGGTAGCGCCTACGAGCAGTACTTC. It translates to CASSPVIGSAYEQYF.

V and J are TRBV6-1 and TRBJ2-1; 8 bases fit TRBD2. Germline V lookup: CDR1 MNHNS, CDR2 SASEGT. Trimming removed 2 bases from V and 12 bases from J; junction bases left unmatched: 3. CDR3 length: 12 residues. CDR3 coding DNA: TGTGCCAGCAGTGAAAGTCTAGCGGGGCAGTTCTTC. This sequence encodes CASSESLAGQFF.

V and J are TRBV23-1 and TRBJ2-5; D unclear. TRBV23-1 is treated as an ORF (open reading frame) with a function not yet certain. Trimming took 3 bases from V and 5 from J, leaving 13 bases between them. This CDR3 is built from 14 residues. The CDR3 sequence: CASSHVACRETQYF. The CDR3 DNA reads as TGCGCCAGCAGTCATGTCGCTTGTAGGGAGACCCAGTACTTC.

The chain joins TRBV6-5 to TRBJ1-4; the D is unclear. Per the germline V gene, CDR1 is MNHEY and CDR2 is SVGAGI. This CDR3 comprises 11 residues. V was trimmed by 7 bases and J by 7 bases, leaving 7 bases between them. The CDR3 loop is CASTGGEKLFF. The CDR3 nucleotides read TGTGCCAGCACGGGCGGTGAAAAACTGTTTTTT.

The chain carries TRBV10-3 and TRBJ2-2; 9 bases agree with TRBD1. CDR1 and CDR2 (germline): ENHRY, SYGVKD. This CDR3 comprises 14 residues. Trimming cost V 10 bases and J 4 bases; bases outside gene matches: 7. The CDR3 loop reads CATLDRGLTGELFF. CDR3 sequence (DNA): TGTGCCACCCTGGACAGGGGCCTCACCGGGGAGCTGTTTTTT.

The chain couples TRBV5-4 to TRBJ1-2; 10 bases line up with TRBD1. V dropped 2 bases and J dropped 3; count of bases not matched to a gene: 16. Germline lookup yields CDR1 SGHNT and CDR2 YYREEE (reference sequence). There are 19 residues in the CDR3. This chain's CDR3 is CASSFSAGGAGTGDYGYTF. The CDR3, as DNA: TGTGCCAGCAGCTTTAGCGCTGGGGGCGCCGGGACAGGGGACTATGGCTACACCTTC.

CDR3 in amino acids: CSGGRTHTGELFF. CDR3 nucleotides: TGCAGCGGCGGCAGGACCCACACCGGGGAGCTGTTTTTT. The rearrangement joins TRBV29-1 to TRBJ2-2; D is unclear. The CDR3 is 13 residues long. Germline CDR1 SQVTM, CDR2 ANQGSEA. V shed 7 bases and J shed 3 bases, with 12 bases lying between them.

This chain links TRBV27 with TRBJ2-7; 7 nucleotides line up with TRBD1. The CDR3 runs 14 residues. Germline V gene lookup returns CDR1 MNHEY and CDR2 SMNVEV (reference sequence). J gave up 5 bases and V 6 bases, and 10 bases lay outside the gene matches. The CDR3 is CASRERAGGNEQYF. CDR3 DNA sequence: TGTGCCAGCAGAGAAAGGGCAGGGGGAAACGAGCAGTACTTC.

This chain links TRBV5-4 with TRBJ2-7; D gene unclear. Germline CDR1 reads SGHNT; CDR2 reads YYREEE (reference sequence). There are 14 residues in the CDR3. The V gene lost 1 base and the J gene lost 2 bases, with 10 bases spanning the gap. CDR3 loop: CASSLSERTYEQYF. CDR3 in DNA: TGTGCCAGCAGCTTGAGTGAGAGAACCTACGAGCAGTACTTC.

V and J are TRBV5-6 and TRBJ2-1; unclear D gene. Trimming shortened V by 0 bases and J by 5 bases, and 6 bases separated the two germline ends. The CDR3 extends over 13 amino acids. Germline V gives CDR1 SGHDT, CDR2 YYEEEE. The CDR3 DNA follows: TGTGCCAGCAGCTTGGGTTCACACAATGAGCAGTTCTTC. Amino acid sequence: CASSLGSHNEQFF.

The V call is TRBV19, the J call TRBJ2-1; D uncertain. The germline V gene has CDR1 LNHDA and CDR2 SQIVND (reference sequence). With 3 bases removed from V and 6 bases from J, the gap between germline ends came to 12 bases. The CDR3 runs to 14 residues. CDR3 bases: TGTGCCAGTAGTATCGATAGTGCTGTCAATGAGCAGTTCTTC. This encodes CASSIDSAVNEQFF.

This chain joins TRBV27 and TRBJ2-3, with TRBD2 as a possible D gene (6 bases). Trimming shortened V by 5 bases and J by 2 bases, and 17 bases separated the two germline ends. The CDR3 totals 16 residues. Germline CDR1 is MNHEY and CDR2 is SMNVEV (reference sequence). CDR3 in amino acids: CASSLSPAGNTDTQYF. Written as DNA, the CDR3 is TGTGCCAGCAGTCTCTCCCCCGCGGGGAACACAGATACGCAGTATTTT.